The 11 T cell receptor beta chains in this list originate from one sample, sequenced in a study of siplizumab effects on memory and regulatory T cells. Some clones are missing from TCRdb's copy, which holds only in-frame ones; the method was immunoSEQ multiplex PCR. Among under 150,000 clones listed, roughly 94% were seen once. Sequenced: non-Treg CD4+ T cells sorted from blood. These receptors were taken from a human donor in good health.

J is TRBJ2-7 and V is TRBV5-4; 9 nucleotides line up with TRBD1. CDR1 is SGHNT, CDR2 YYREEE, per germline (reference sequence). The CDR3 has 15 residues. Trimming at V came to 4 bases and at J to 4 bases, leaving 9 bases not matched to a gene. The CDR3 reads CASSPGDRVGYEQYF. DNA of the CDR3: TGTGCCAGCAGCCCCGGGGACAGGGTCGGGTACGAGCAGTACTTC. Combining the CDR3 with reference TRBV5-4 and TRBJ2-7 gives the whole variable domain ETGVTQSPTHLIKTRGQQVTLRCSSQSGHNTVSWYQQALGQGPQFIFQYYREEENGRGNFPPRFSGLQFPNYSSELNVNALELDDSALYLCASSPGDRVGYEQYFGPGTRLTVT.

This clone was detected only once. The chain is built from TRBV30 and TRBJ1-5; D is possibly TRBD1 (5 bases). CDR3 length equals 15 residues. The germline V gene encodes CDR1 GTSNPN and CDR2 SVGIG (reference sequence). V lost 2 bases and J lost 3, with 14 bases in between. The CDR3 loop is CAWSSGSRVNQPQHF. The CDR3 DNA follows: TGTGCCTGGAGTAGTGGCTCCAGGGTCAATCAGCCCCAGCATTTT.

J is TRBJ2-5 and V is TRBV5-1, with D tentatively TRBD1 (6 bases). V was pared by 2 bases and J by 4 bases, with 15 bases between. CDR3 length: 15 amino acids. Germline V gene sequence: CDR1 SGHRS, CDR2 YFSETQ. The chain's CDR3 is CASSFYQGNGETQYF. DNA for the CDR3: TGCGCCAGCAGCTTCTACCAGGGGAATGGAGAGACCCAGTACTTC.

This sequence joins TRBV5-1 and TRBJ2-5; 7 bases agree with TRBD1. The germline gives CDR1 SGHRS, CDR2 YFSETQ. Germline trimming cut 6 bases from V and 2 bases from J; bases unmatched to any gene: 10. The CDR3 has 15 amino acids. The CDR3 loop reads CASTTSGTAQETQYF. The CDR3 DNA is TGCGCCAGCACCACCTCGGGGACAGCGCAAGAGACCCAGTACTTC.

The chain combines TRBV6-5 with TRBJ1-1, with TRBD1 matching 7 bases. In germline, CDR1 is MNHEY, CDR2 SVGAGI. The V segment lost 6 bases and the J segment 5 bases; nucleotides outside the gene matches: 3. The CDR3 sequence is 12 residues long. CDR3 amino acids: CASSPGGTEAFF. The CDR3, as DNA: TGTGCCAGCAGCCCAGGGGGTACTGAAGCTTTCTTT.

CDR3 DNA: TGCGCCAGCAGTGAGACGGGACTAGCGGAAAGGGCGCCCTACGAGCAGTACTTC. It specifies CASSETGLAERAPYEQYF. The chain is built from TRBV10-1 and TRBJ2-7, with 11 bases that match TRBD2. The CDR3 runs 18 residues. Germline loops: CDR1 WNHNN, CDR2 SYGVQD (reference sequence). V lost 2 bases and J lost 2; bases outside the gene matches: 11.

This chain uses TRBV18 with TRBJ1-2; no firm D call. Germline loops: CDR1 KGHSH, CDR2 LQKENI. The CDR3 covers 12 residues. V was trimmed by 1 base and J by 8 bases, leaving 8 bases between them. The CDR3 DNA reads as TGTGCCAGCTCACCACAGGGTAACGGCTACACCTTC. Amino acids: CASSPQGNGYTF. The complete variable domain, with remaining parts taken from reference TRBV18 and TRBJ1-2, reads NAGVMQNPRHLVRRRGQEARLRCSPMKGHSHVYWYRQLPEEGLKFMVYLQKENIIDESGMPKERFSAEFPKEGPSILRIQQVVRGDSAAYFCASSPQGNGYTFGSGTRLTVV.

This sequence joins TRBV25-1 and TRBJ1-5; 8 bases align to TRBD1. This CDR3 is 15 amino acids long. The germline gives CDR1 MGHDK, CDR2 SYGVNS. J was trimmed by 6 bases and V by 3 bases; bases with no gene match: 7. The CDR3 protein is CASSDSRQGIQPQHF. CDR3 in DNA: TGTGCCAGCAGTGATTCCCGACAGGGGATTCAGCCCCAGCATTTT. The full variable domain, its missing parts supplied by reference TRBV25-1 and TRBJ1-5, is EADIYQTPRYLVIGTGKKITLECSQTMGHDKMYWYQQDPGMELHLIHYSYGVNSTEKGDLSSESTVSRIRTEHFPLTLESARPSHTSQYLCASSDSRQGIQPQHFGDGTRLSIL.

Here the CDR3 reads CASSSPIGLVDTGELFF. As DNA, the CDR3 is TGCGCCAGCAGCTCACCTATAGGACTAGTGGACACCGGGGAGCTGTTTTTT. V is TRBV5-1 and J is TRBJ2-2, with 7 bases lining up with TRBD2. The CDR3 extends over 17 amino acids. Germline V gene sequence: CDR1 SGHRS, CDR2 YFSETQ. Unmatched junction bases numbered 11, after V lost 3 bases and J lost 3 bases.

V is TRBV19 and J is TRBJ2-1; 7 bases align to TRBD1. There are 12 residues in the CDR3. In germline, CDR1 is LNHDA, CDR2 SQIVND (reference sequence). Trimming cost V 10 bases and J 4 bases; bases outside gene matches: 4. CDR3 residues: CATRQGYNEQFF. Written as DNA, the CDR3 is TGTGCCACACGACAGGGATACAATGAGCAGTTCTTC. Drawing the rest from reference TRBV19 and TRBJ2-1, the complete variable domain is DGGITQSPKYLFRKEGQNVTLSCEQNLNHDAMYWYRQDPGQGLRLIYYSQIVNDFQKGDIAEGYSVSREKKESFPLTVTSAQKNPTAFYLCATRQGYNEQFFGPGTRLTVL.

The chain has TRBV9 and TRBJ2-5, with a tentative D call TRBD1 (6 bases). CDR1 is SGDLS, CDR2 YYNGEE, per germline. The CDR3 length is 14 residues. Between the trimmed V and J ends, which lost 3 bases and 0 bases, there was a span of 9 bases. DNA for the CDR3: TGTGCCAGCAGCGAGGGACACGACCAAGAGACCCAGTACTTC. Protein sequence: CASSEGHDQETQYF.